This T cell receptor beta chain was captured in a study of blood T cell repertoires in COVID-19. Using immunoSEQ multiplex PCR, the repertoire was profiled, and TCRdb retains in-frame clones only, with some absent. Of some 240,000 clones in the sample, 75% to 90% are singletons; the top ten hold 10%. V lost 2 bases and J lost 0, with 19 bases in between. Germline CDR1 and CDR2: KGHSH and LQKENI. This CDR3 has 19 amino acids. The sequenced material came from peripheral blood. This sequence was found in a woman in her 70s with COVID-19, enrolled during active disease. The chain employs TRBV18 and TRBJ1-4, with a possible D match to TRBD1 (5 bases). CDR3 in DNA: TGTGCCAGCTCACCAATCCCTCAGGGTCTTGGTTCAACTAATGAAAAACTGTTTTTT. This gives the protein CASSPIPQGLGSTNEKLFF.